The 9 T cell receptor beta chains presented below share a single source sample, sequenced in a study of OX40 agonist ivuxolimab in advanced cancers. Libraries were built with the immunoSEQ multiplex PCR assay. In its TCRdb copy, this immuneACCESS table keeps in-frame sequences only and misses some clones. Where compared with another copy, unresolved V genes explain less than half of these, and the others have no known cause. The sample includes some 79,000 clones, with 88% observed a single time. Roughly 4.5% of the sample rests with the top ten. This material consisted of CD4+ or CD8+ T cells sorted from blood, taken in a trial of the OX40 agonist ivuxolimab. Receptors originate from an adult with an advanced solid tumor such as melanoma, head and neck, liver or kidney cancer.

The V call is TRBV10-3, the J call TRBJ1-5; 8 nucleotides line up with TRBD1. V lost 9 bases and J lost 2; bases outside the gene matches: 9. The CDR3 is made up of 15 amino acids. Per the germline V gene, CDR1 is ENHRY and CDR2 is SYGVKD. Here the CDR3 reads CAIGVGTGGNQPQHF. In DNA, the CDR3 is TGTGCCATTGGGGTCGGGACAGGAGGCAATCAGCCCCAGCATTTT.

The gene calls are TRBV29-1 and TRBJ1-1; D perhaps matches TRBD1 (5 bases). This CDR3 has 12 amino acids. CDR1 is SQVTM and CDR2 is ANQGSEA in the germline V gene. Trimming took off 4 bases at V and 7 bases at J, with 13 bases between the two ends. CDR3 nucleotides: TGCAGCGTTGGCGGGACGGAGAGTGAAGCTTTCTTT. Encoded protein: CSVGGTESEAFF. Together with reference TRBV29-1 and TRBJ1-1, the CDR3 gives the full variable domain: SAVISQKPSRDICQRGTSLTIQCQVDSQVTMMFWYRQQPGQSLTLIATANQGSEATYESGFVIDKFPISRPNLTFSTLTVSNMSPEDSSIYLCSVGGTESEAFFGQGTRLTVV.

V is TRBV10-3 and J is TRBJ2-3, with 8 nucleotides matching TRBD2. The CDR3 sequence is 16 residues long. V shed 0 bases and J 1 base; nucleotides not matched to a gene: 3. Germline CDR1 and CDR2: ENHRY and SYGVKD. The CDR3 DNA sequence: TGTGCCATCAGTGAGTCGGCGGGAGGACGCACAGATACGCAGTATTTT. Its translation: CAISESAGGRTDTQYF.

The J gene is TRBJ2-1, the V gene TRBV18, with 7 bases fitting TRBD2. The CDR3 contains 17 residues. V was clipped by 3 bases and J by 4 bases; unmatched bases: 12. The germline gives CDR1 KGHSH, CDR2 LQKENI. The CDR3 DNA is TGTGCCAGCTCACCCACTCAGGGACGGGGAGGGTACAATGAGCAGTTCTTC. Residues: CASSPTQGRGGYNEQFF.

The V call is TRBV11-1, the J call TRBJ2-1; TRBD1 might be the D (5 bases). The CDR3 covers 13 residues. Trimming stripped 4 bases from V and 2 bases from J, with 6 bases between. Germline V gives CDR1 SGHAT, CDR2 FQDESV (reference sequence). This CDR3 reads CASSWTTYNEQFF. The CDR3, as DNA: TGTGCCAGCAGCTGGACAACCTACAATGAGCAGTTCTTC.

The chain employs TRBV6-1 and TRBJ2-5; 7 nucleotides match TRBD2. Trimming removed 2 bases from V and 5 bases from J; junction bases left unmatched: 8. Germline V gene sequence: CDR1 MNHNS, CDR2 SASEGT. CDR3 length: 15 amino acids. The CDR3 coding sequence is TGTGCCAGCAGTGAAAGGGCGGGAGCGGGGGAGACCCAGTACTTC. Its translation: CASSERAGAGETQYF.

V usage is TRBV10-3 and J usage is TRBJ1-4; perhaps TRBD1 as D (5 bases). CDR1 is ENHRY and CDR2 is SYGVKD in the germline V gene. V was shortened by 0 bases and J by 10 bases, with 9 bases between the two germline ends. The CDR3 spans 13 residues. The CDR3 coding sequence is TGTGCCATCAGTGAGTCGCAGGGTGGAAAACTGTTTTTT. As protein: CAISESQGGKLFF.

This chain uses TRBV1 with TRBJ1-4; the table names TRBD1, a call not compared with the DNA. TRBV1 is tagged as a pseudogene. CDR3 length equals 17 residues. The CDR3 DNA follows: TGCACCAGCAGCAATCGTCCAGGGGTATCAACTAATGAAAAACTGTTTTTT. Protein product: CTSSNRPGVSTNEKLFF.

The V gene is TRBV2, the J gene TRBJ2-5; no clear D. The J call may be incorrect, as the DNA end agrees better with TRBJ2-7. Germline V CDR1 and CDR2: SNHLY, FYNNEI. This CDR3 contains 14 residues. The CDR3 spells CASSARYISYEQYF. CDR3 bases: TGTGCCAGCAGTGCCCGCTACATTTCCTACGAGCAGTACTTC.